One sample yielded the 14 T cell receptor beta chains listed below, sequenced in a study of blood T cell repertoires in COVID-19. Generated by immunoSEQ multiplex PCR, the TCRdb table keeps only in-frame clones and is missing some. The table has some 130,000 clones, roughly 85% seen once. The sample taken for sequencing was peripheral blood. These receptors all stem from a man in his sixties with acute or convalescent COVID-19.

The rearrangement uses TRBV6-5 and TRBJ2-7, with 15 nucleotides matching TRBD2. Per the germline V gene, CDR1 is MNHEY and CDR2 is SVGAGI. V shed 7 bases, J shed 5 bases, and the junction held 6 bases outside the gene matches. This CDR3 is 15 amino acids long. Here the CDR3 DNA reads TGTGCCAGCATCGAAGGACTAGCGGGAGGGAACGAGCAGTACTTC. Protein: CASIEGLAGGNEQYF.

The J gene is TRBJ1-5, the V gene TRBV6-2 or TRBV6-3, with a tentative D call TRBD1 (5 bases). V was clipped by 6 bases and J by 2 bases, with 20 bases between them. The CDR3 covers 17 residues. Germline V gene data show CDR1 as MNHEY and CDR2 as SVGEGT. The CDR3 nucleotides are TGTGCCAGCAGCCCCTTACCAGGGCTTGCGGGCAATCAGCCCCAGCATTTT. It translates to CASSPLPGLAGNQPQHF.

The chain combines TRBV18 with TRBJ2-2, with 11 positions matching TRBD2. CDR1 is KGHSH, CDR2 LQKENI, per germline. This CDR3 has 14 residues. The V and J ends lost 3 bases and 9 bases, in that order; junction bases with no gene match: 3. The CDR3 DNA reads TGTGCCAGCTCACCGACTAGCGGGGACCGGGAGCTGTTTTTT. Residues: CASSPTSGDRELFF.

The V and J genes are TRBV6-5 and TRBJ1-5; D is ambiguous. V was pared by 6 bases and J by 4 bases, with 16 bases between. In germline, CDR1 is MNHEY, CDR2 SVGAGI. This CDR3 region has 15 residues. The CDR3 here is CASSPSPGLNQPQHF. DNA for the CDR3: TGTGCCAGCAGCCCCTCCCCAGGCTTAAATCAGCCCCAGCATTTT.

This clone came up once. The genes are TRBV6-2 or TRBV6-3 and TRBJ2-7; D gene unclear. Looked up from germline, CDR1 is MNHEY and CDR2 is SVGEGT. V was cut by 3 bases and J by 3 bases, with 9 bases left in between. The CDR3 is made up of 13 amino acids. The CDR3 spells CASSYTENYEQYF. DNA of the CDR3: TGTGCCAGCAGTTATACAGAAAACTACGAGCAGTACTTC.

The rearrangement joins TRBV7-2 to TRBJ2-1; D is perhaps TRBD1 (6 bases). This CDR3 spans 14 amino acids. V was shortened by 5 bases and J by 7 bases, with 15 bases between the two germline ends. CDR1 SGHTA and CDR2 FQGNSA come from the germline V gene. CDR3 loop: CASSPPGQRNEQFF. The DNA of the CDR3 is TGTGCCAGCAGCCCACCGGGACAAAGAAATGAGCAGTTCTTC.

Note on this clone: Other nucleotide sequences from this sample produce the same CDR3. The genes are TRBV5-1 and TRBJ1-5; D is perhaps TRBD1 (5 bases). The CDR3 is 14 residues long. The germline gives CDR1 SGHRS, CDR2 YFSETQ. Trimming removed 4 bases from V and 2 bases from J, with 10 bases in between. The CDR3 protein is CASSPGGGNQPQHF. The CDR3 DNA is TGCGCCAGCAGCCCTGGGGGGGGCAATCAGCCCCAGCATTTT.

The chain couples TRBV19 to TRBJ2-7, with 9 bases fitting TRBD1. The CDR3 loop spans 13 amino acids. The trim removed 5 bases at V and 3 bases at J, leaving 2 bases unmatched. Germline V gives CDR1 LNHDA, CDR2 SQIVND (reference sequence). CDR3 nucleotides: TGTGCCAGTAGTGAGACAGGGGGCTACGAGCAGTACTTC. This sequence encodes CASSETGGYEQYF.

V is TRBV12-3 or TRBV12-4 and J is TRBJ1-2, with D maybe TRBD1 (5 bases). The V gene lost 7 bases and the J gene lost 3 bases, with 12 bases spanning the gap. The length of the CDR3 is 13 residues. The CDR3 DNA is TGTGCCAGCATTGGCGGAGGGGACTATGGCTACACCTTC. Protein sequence: CASIGGGDYGYTF.

The chain couples TRBV5-1 to TRBJ2-2, with D perhaps TRBD1 (7 bases). Deletions cut 2 bases from V and 5 bases from J, with 10 bases between. The CDR3 contains 14 residues. The germline V gene encodes CDR1 SGHRS and CDR2 YFSETQ. CDR3 DNA: TGCGCCAGCAGCTTCGCAGGGGGGACCGGGGAGCTGTTTTTT. Its protein product is CASSFAGGTGELFF. Complete variable domain (other parts from reference TRBV5-1 and TRBJ2-2): KAGVTQTPRYLIKTRGQQVTLSCSPISGHRSVSWYQQTPGQGLQFLFEYFSETQRNKGNFPGRFSGRQFSNSRSEMNVSTLELGDSALYLCASSFAGGTGELFFGEGSRLTVL.

The rearrangement uses TRBV28 and TRBJ2-7; TRBD2 aligns across 9 bases. The CDR3 has 14 residues. Germline CDR1 reads MDHEN; CDR2 reads SYDVKM. The junction had 10 bases not matched to a gene; V was cut back by 6 bases and J by 7 bases. The CDR3 loop reads CASRPAGGPREQYF. The CDR3, as DNA: TGTGCCAGCAGACCTGCGGGAGGGCCCAGGGAGCAGTACTTC.

The gene calls are TRBV5-1 and TRBJ2-5; 7 positions match TRBD1. The CDR3 spans 15 residues. Germline-derived CDR1 and CDR2 are SGHRS and YFSETQ. With 4 bases clipped from V and 4 bases from J, the junction kept 10 bases outside the gene matches. In nucleotides, the CDR3 is TGCGCCAGCAGCCCTGGGGACAGAGGCCCAGAGACCCAGTACTTC. The encoded protein is CASSPGDRGPETQYF.

This chain links TRBV3-1 (or the pseudogene TRBV3-2) with TRBJ1-1; D not certain. CDR3 length equals 14 residues. With 1 base removed from V and 1 base from J, the gap between germline ends came to 7 bases. Germline V CDR1 and CDR2: LGHDT, YNNKEL (reference sequence). The CDR3 here is CASSQGPPNTEAFF. The CDR3 DNA reads as TGTGCCAGCAGCCAAGGGCCCCCGAACACTGAAGCTTTCTTT.

This clone has a single count. The rearrangement uses TRBV19 and TRBJ1-5; 10 bases map to TRBD1. The V and J ends lost 8 bases and 2 bases, in that order; junction bases with no gene match: 15. The CDR3 runs to 18 residues. Germline CDR1 reads LNHDA; CDR2 reads SQIVND (reference sequence). In DNA, the CDR3 is TGTGCCAGTGGGGACAGGGGCTCGGGTCTTATACGCAATCAGCCCCAGCATTTT. Amino acid sequence: CASGDRGSGLIRNQPQHF.